This section outlines one TCR beta chain sequence together with its context. The data are from a study of CD8 T cells in Susac syndrome. The authors reverse transcribed roughly 0.5 to 1 ug RNA with random hexamers. By means of immunoSEQ multiplex PCR, TCR beta CDR3 spanning 54 Vbeta and 13 Jbeta underwent amplification. One entry per CDR3 protein results from TCRdb running MiXCR on the immunoSEQ multiplex PCR reads. The sample gives about 76,000 distinct CDR3 sequences, around 90% of which show up once; around 0.49% is in the top ten. There are 16 residues in the CDR3. In germline, CDR1 is MNHEY, CDR2 SMNVEV (reference sequence). The V segment lost 5 bases and the J segment 0 bases; nucleotides outside the gene matches: 7.

Sequenced sample: CD8+ T cells from PBMCs. The TCR originated in a human donor with multiple sclerosis. V and J are TRBV27 and TRBJ1-2; 9 nucleotides line up with TRBD1. DNA of the CDR3: TGTGCCAGCAGTCTCCGTTGGACAGGGGCTAACTATGGCTACACCTTC. Translation gives CASSLRWTGANYGYTF.